The 17 T cell receptor beta chains presented below share a single source sample, sequenced in a study of cytomegalovirus exposure and HLA in healthy donors. Both 60 Vbeta primers and 13 Jbeta primers went into the PCR. Sequencing was performed with immunoSEQ multiplex PCR; in TCRdb, only in-frame clones are kept and a portion is missing. The sample gives 200,000 or so clones, roughly 80% of which show up once; around 16% is in the top ten. Sequencing was carried out using PBMCs. All receptors derive from a man between 35 and 55 years old in good health and CMV-seronegative.

Written as DNA, the CDR3 is TGTGCCAGCAGCTCGGGGACTATTTTGGGCAATCAGCCCCAGCATTTT. It translates to CASSSGTILGNQPQHF. The chain has TRBV5-8 and TRBJ1-5; tentatively, D is TRBD1 (5 bases). CDR3 length equals 16 residues. V lost 3 bases, J lost 2 bases, and 15 bases lay in between. CDR1 and CDR2 from the germline V gene are SGHTS and YDEGEE.

The V call is TRBV7-9, the J call TRBJ2-5; 7 nucleotides agree with TRBD1. CDR3 size: 13 residues. The J segment lost 5 bases and the V segment lost 5 bases, leaving 5 bases of the junction unmatched. CDR1 SEHNR and CDR2 FQNEAQ come from the germline V gene (reference sequence). The CDR3 DNA is TGTGCCAGCAGCATTGACAGGGACGAGACCCAGTACTTC. Its translation: CASSIDRDETQYF.

The J gene is TRBJ1-1, the V gene TRBV2; TRBD1 aligns across 10 bases. The CDR3 is made up of 14 amino acids. V lost 7 bases and J lost 1; bases outside the gene matches: 3. Looked up from germline, CDR1 is SNHLY and CDR2 is FYNNEI. CDR3 DNA: TGTGCCAGCACCCGACAGGGGGCGAACACTGAAGCTTTCTTT. The encoded protein is CASTRQGANTEAFF.

The genes are TRBV4-3 and TRBJ2-5; perhaps TRBD1 as D (5 bases). Germline CDR1 LGHNA, CDR2 YSLEER. There are 17 residues in the CDR3. Trimming removed 0 bases from V and 1 base from J, with 15 bases in between. CDR3 nucleotide sequence: TGCGCCAGCAGCCAAGATCCCCCGGCAGGGTTCCAAGAGACCCAGTACTTC. This translates into CASSQDPPAGFQETQYF.

The chain carries TRBV28 and TRBJ1-1, with D unresolved. V was pared by 2 bases and J by 6 bases, with 19 bases between. The CDR3 contains 16 residues. Germline assignment: CDR1 MDHEN and CDR2 SYDVKM. The CDR3 region is CASSLPRGAEHPEAFF. In nucleotides, the CDR3 is TGTGCCAGCAGTTTACCTCGCGGAGCAGAACATCCTGAAGCTTTCTTT.

The J gene is TRBJ2-1, the V gene TRBV11-2; TRBD2 is a possible D gene (6 bases). The V gene lost 5 bases and the J gene lost 5 bases, with 16 bases spanning the gap. The CDR3 contains 15 residues. The germline V gene has CDR1 SGHAT and CDR2 FQNNGV. CDR3 nucleotide sequence: TGTGCCAGCAGCCCTCACGGGACTCGAAACAATGAGCAGTTCTTC. Residues: CASSPHGTRNNEQFF.

The chain combines TRBV2 with TRBJ1-5; 7 nucleotides agree with TRBD1. Germline V gives CDR1 SNHLY, CDR2 FYNNEI. V dropped 5 bases and J dropped 7; count of bases not matched to a gene: 2. CDR3 length equals 12 residues. CDR3 bases: TGTGCCAGCAGTTGGACAGGACAGCCCCAGCATTTT. Residues: CASSWTGQPQHF.

The chain carries TRBV7-6 and TRBJ2-7; 15 nucleotides line up with TRBD2. Germline-derived CDR1 and CDR2 are SGHVS and FNYEAQ. The V gene end was trimmed by 6 bases and the J gene end by 6 bases; junction bases not matched to a gene: 12. The CDR3 has 17 amino acids. CDR3 in DNA: TGTGCCAGCAGTGCCGGGACTAGCGGGAGGATCGGGAGCGAGCAGTACTTC. It specifies CASSAGTSGRIGSEQYF. Together with reference TRBV7-6 and TRBJ2-7, the CDR3 gives the full variable domain: GAGVSQSPRYKVTKRGQDVALRCDPISGHVSLYWYRQALGQGPEFLTYFNYEAQQDKSGLPNDRFSAERPEGSISTLTIQRTEQRDSAMYRCASSAGTSGRIGSEQYFGPGTRLTVT.

This rearrangement joins TRBV5-6 to TRBJ2-1; 7 bases align to TRBD2. V lost 3 bases to trimming and J lost 3 bases; unmatched junction nucleotides: 3. Looked up from germline, CDR1 is SGHDT and CDR2 is YYEEEE. This CDR3 region has 14 residues. In nucleotides, the CDR3 is TGTGCCAGCAGCTCCGGGGACTACTACAATGAGCAGTTCTTC. Amino acid sequence: CASSSGDYYNEQFF.

The V and J genes are TRBV29-1 and TRBJ2-5; 7 nucleotides match TRBD2. The CDR3 sequence is 13 residues long. Germline values: CDR1 SQVTM, CDR2 ANQGSEA. V lost 1 base, J lost 3 bases, and 2 bases stayed unmatched. CDR3 loop: CSVEVGLEETQYF. CDR3 in DNA: TGCAGCGTTGAAGTAGGACTAGAAGAGACCCAGTACTTC.

V gene TRBV29-1 combines with J gene TRBJ2-2, with D tentatively TRBD1 (5 bases). CDR1 is SQVTM, CDR2 ANQGSEA, per germline. This CDR3 has 10 residues. V shed 6 bases and J shed 6 bases, with 5 bases lying between them. CDR3 coding DNA: TGCAGCGTGACAGCCGGGGAGCTGTTTTTT. Translated: CSVTAGELFF.

This clone has a handful of counts. This chain connects TRBV30 to TRBJ2-3; D may be TRBD1 (6 bases). Germline lookup yields CDR1 GTSNPN and CDR2 SVGIG (reference sequence). The CDR3 runs to 14 residues. V dropped 5 bases and J dropped 2 bases, with 14 bases sitting between them. CDR3 protein: CAWSKGVVTDTQYF. CDR3 DNA sequence: TGTGCCTGGTCCAAGGGGGTTGTCACAGATACGCAGTATTTT.

The V call is TRBV9, the J call TRBJ1-4, with 8 bases aligning to TRBD1. CDR3 length equals 14 residues. Germline CDR1 is SGDLS and CDR2 is YYNGEE. With V trimmed by 3 bases and J by 7 bases, 5 bases remained unmatched. The CDR3 nucleotides are TGTGCCAGCAGCGGGGACAGGTTGGGTGAAAAACTGTTTTTT. Translation gives CASSGDRLGEKLFF.

This rearrangement joins TRBV5-1 to TRBJ1-2; D ambiguous. Germline CDR1 is SGHRS and CDR2 is YFSETQ. The CDR3 runs 14 residues. V lost 0 bases, J lost 8 bases, and 14 bases lay in between. This chain's CDR3 is CASSLGGRRTGYTF. CDR3 nucleotides: TGCGCCAGCAGCTTGGGGGGTAGGAGGACCGGCTACACCTTC.

This clone was seen more than once but under ten times. This chain uses TRBV6-1 with TRBJ1-6; TRBD1 might be the D (5 bases). The germline CDR1 and CDR2 sequences are MNHNS and SASEGT. The V gene lost 7 bases and the J gene lost 6 bases, with 16 bases spanning the gap. CDR3 length equals 15 residues. The CDR3: CASTTATASNSPLHF. The CDR3 DNA sequence: TGTGCCAGCACGACGGCGACAGCGTCTAATTCACCCCTCCACTTT.

The chain recombines TRBV19 with TRBJ2-7; D might be TRBD1 (6 bases). Germline loops: CDR1 LNHDA, CDR2 SQIVND (reference sequence). V lost 3 bases to trimming and J lost 3 bases, with 15 bases between them. The CDR3 spans 15 residues. This CDR3 is CASSMVPGQSYEQYF. CDR3 DNA: TGTGCCAGTAGTATGGTTCCGGGACAAAGCTACGAGCAGTACTTC.

V gene TRBV5-1 combines with J gene TRBJ1-2, with a tentative D call TRBD1 (5 bases). V was trimmed by 0 bases and J by 8 bases, leaving 14 bases between them. CDR1 is SGHRS, CDR2 YFSETQ, per germline. This CDR3 contains 14 residues. The CDR3 DNA sequence: TGCGCCAGCAGCTTGGGACAGCTAAACGGCGGCTACACCTTC. The encoded protein is CASSLGQLNGGYTF.